This T cell receptor beta chain originates from a study of T cell clonality in common variable immunodeficiency. Clones were read by immunoSEQ multiplex PCR, and TCRdb kept only the in-frame ones, dropping some. Reported are around 16,000 clones, none seen only once; the ten largest carry approximately 12%. The CDR3 totals 14 residues. CDR1 is LNHDA, CDR2 SQIVND, per germline (reference sequence). The trim removed 3 bases at V and 6 bases at J, leaving 4 bases unmatched. As regards this clone: Its antigen remains unknown. Sequencing ends 3 residues short of the CDR3 end; the germline J gene provides the rest.

Regarding the study as a whole: Reportedly, TCR beta sequences from common variable immunodeficiency showed fewer deletions and N-nucleotide insertions.

Reduced serum IgG, IgA and/or IgM plus specific antibody deficiency defined CVID. The chain joins TRBV19 to TRBJ2-4; TRBD1 agrees at 8 bases. Specimen: peripheral blood mononuclear cells. The TCR was taken from a human donor with common variable immunodeficiency. The part of the CDR3 DNA that was read is TGTGCCAGTAGTATGGACAGGGTCGCAAACATT. Translated, it gives CASSMDRVANI. The CDR3 in its entirety is CASSMDRVANIQYF.